The 9 T cell receptor beta chains below were found in one sample sequenced in a study of blood T cell repertoires in COVID-19. The data were produced by immunoSEQ multiplex PCR, yet TCRdb's version contains in-frame clones alone and is incomplete. Among 200,000 or so clones listed, around 85% were seen once. Sequencing was done on a sample of PBMCs or T cells enriched from blood (not recorded which). The receptors stem from a woman aged 40 to 50 with acute COVID-19.

The chain has TRBV5-1 and TRBJ2-3; possible D gene TRBD2, 6 bases. Germline CDR1 is SGHRS and CDR2 is YFSETQ. With 6 bases removed from V and 3 bases from J, the gap between germline ends came to 14 bases. This CDR3 spans 14 amino acids. The CDR3 loop reads CASNRDSSTDTQYF. Here the CDR3 DNA reads TGCGCCAGCAACCGGGACTCTTCGACAGATACGCAGTATTTT.

V gene TRBV7-2 combines with J gene TRBJ2-7, with D tentatively TRBD1 (6 bases). Trimming took 5 bases from V and 3 from J, leaving 20 bases between them. The length of the CDR3 is 16 residues. Germline V CDR1 and CDR2: SGHTA, FQGNSA. Here the CDR3 reads CASSPGPGTSDYEQYF. In nucleotides, the CDR3 is TGTGCCAGCAGCCCCGGGCCCGGGACATCAGACTACGAGCAGTACTTC. The full variable domain, its missing parts supplied by reference TRBV7-2 and TRBJ2-7, is GAGVSQSPSNKVTEKGKDVELRCDPISGHTALYWYRQSLGQGLEFLIYFQGNSAPDKSGLPSDRFSAERTGGSVSTLTIQRTQQEDSAVYLCASSPGPGTSDYEQYFGPGTRLTVT.

CDR3 nucleotide sequence: TGTGCCAGCAGCCTAACTAGCGGGGAGTACACCGGGGAGCTGTTTTTT. Translation gives CASSLTSGEYTGELFF. The J gene is TRBJ2-2, the V gene TRBV2; 10 nucleotides line up with TRBD2. The V gene's germline CDR1 is SNHLY and CDR2 FYNNEI. The CDR3 is made up of 16 amino acids. The V and J ends lost 6 bases and 3 bases, in that order; junction bases with no gene match: 7.

V is TRBV21-1 and J is TRBJ1-2; no DNA check was done on the table's D call, TRBD1. TRBV21-1 is flagged as a pseudogene. The CDR3 loop spans 16 amino acids. The CDR3 DNA sequence: TGTGCCAGCAGCAAAGAGGAGGACAGGTTCTTGGAAGGCTACACCTTC. This sequence encodes CASSKEEDRFLEGYTF.

V usage is TRBV28 and J usage is TRBJ1-5; D is ambiguous. Germline V gene sequence: CDR1 MDHEN, CDR2 SYDVKM. Trimming removed 3 bases from V and 2 bases from J, with 14 bases in between. The CDR3 sequence is 16 residues long. The CDR3 DNA sequence: TGTGCCAGCAGTTTCTCCTCCCGAGGAGGCAATCAGCCCCAGCATTTT. Translated, it gives CASSFSSRGGNQPQHF.

As regards this clone: In this CDR3 the conserved last residue, phenylalanine or tryptophan, is missing, so a read error is likely. Because the CDR3's place on the DNA is in doubt, the DNA is left out and the CDR3 is given as listed by TCRdb. V usage is TRBV29-1 and J usage is TRBJ1-2. The CDR3 region is 8 residues in length, termini included. Germline V lookup: CDR1 SQVTM, CDR2 ANQGSEA. The CDR3 sequence: CSVEGGPL.

This clone was recorded a few times. V and J are TRBV7-2 and TRBJ2-1, with D tentatively TRBD2 (6 bases). V was pared by 5 bases and J by 3 bases, with 14 bases between. The CDR3 is made up of 15 amino acids. CDR1 and CDR2 from the germline V gene are SGHTA and FQGNSA. The DNA of the CDR3 is TGTGCCAGCAGCCCCGGGGACTCGTACTACAATGAGCAGTTCTTC. Translated: CASSPGDSYYNEQFF.

This clone was counted between two and nine times. This rearrangement joins TRBV25-1 to TRBJ1-2, with 10 bases fitting TRBD1. The CDR3 is 15 amino acids. J lost 4 bases, V lost 6 bases, and 8 bases had no gene match. CDR1 and CDR2 (germline): MGHDK, SYGVNS. The CDR3 spells CASSKTGGNIYGYTF. As DNA, the CDR3 is TGTGCCAGCAGCAAGACAGGGGGCAATATCTATGGCTACACCTTC.

Only one count was recorded for this clone. In nucleotides, the CDR3 is TGCGCCAGCAGTGGACTAGCGAACGACGAGCAGTACTTC. As protein: CASSGLANDEQYF. The rearrangement links TRBV5-1 to TRBJ2-7; 9 bases line up with TRBD2. With V trimmed by 5 bases and J by 5 bases, 5 bases remained unmatched. The CDR3 totals 13 residues. Germline CDR1 is SGHRS and CDR2 is YFSETQ.